The 2 T cell receptor beta chains given below trace back to one sample, sequenced in a study of OX40 agonist ivuxolimab in advanced cancers. Generated by immunoSEQ multiplex PCR, the TCRdb table keeps only in-frame clones and is missing some. Among tens of thousands of clones listed, about 88% were seen once. Specimen: CD4+ or CD8+ T cells sorted from blood, collected in a trial of the OX40 agonist ivuxolimab. The receptors were sampled from an adult with an advanced solid tumor such as melanoma, head and neck, liver or kidney cancer.

This chain connects TRBV4-2 to TRBJ2-7; 7 positions match TRBD1. Unmatched junction bases numbered 4, after V lost 5 bases and J lost 6 bases. The CDR3 spans 12 residues. The germline CDR1 and CDR2 sequences are LGHNA and YNFKEQ. Written as DNA, the CDR3 is TGTGCCAGCAGCTTAGGGGGCCCCGAGCAGTACTTC. Translating gives CASSLGGPEQYF.

The gene calls are TRBV27 and TRBJ2-3; D is ambiguous. Germline V gene data show CDR1 as MNHEY and CDR2 as SMNVEV (reference sequence). V shed 1 base and J shed 0 bases, with 8 bases lying between them. This CDR3 spans 15 amino acids. The CDR3 sequence: CASSLFRPSTDTQYF. The CDR3 DNA reads TGTGCCAGCAGTTTATTCAGGCCGAGCACAGATACGCAGTATTTT.